This T cell receptor beta chain originates from a study of shared clonotypes between healthy human individuals. This clone was detected only once. Its antigen is unknown. This same CDR3 is encoded by further DNA sequences in the sample. Sorted-subset replicate PCR reactions contained roughly 200 ng DNA, corresponding to approximately 30,000 T cell genomes. Generated by immunoSEQ multiplex PCR, the TCRdb table keeps only in-frame clones and is missing some. The sample shows around 1.4 million clones, approximately 98.5% of them seen only once. General study points: Clonotype sharing among donors was expected to depend on sequencing depth. Tissue TCR repertoires likely differ from these blood-only repertoires. The genetic and exposure-history diversity represented was limited by few donors.

V was trimmed by 3 bases and J by 3 bases, leaving 2 bases between them. CDR3 length: 11 residues. The germline V gene has CDR1 SGHVS and CDR2 FQNEAQ. The genes are TRBV7-8 and TRBJ2-5; D gene uncertain. The sample taken for sequencing was naive CD4+ T cells sorted from blood. Subset defined: CD45RA+ positively selected. The TCR originated in a man between 25 and 39 years old in good health. In DNA, the CDR3 is TGTGCCAGCAGCTTCAAAGAGACCCAGTACTTC. As protein: CASSFKETQYF.